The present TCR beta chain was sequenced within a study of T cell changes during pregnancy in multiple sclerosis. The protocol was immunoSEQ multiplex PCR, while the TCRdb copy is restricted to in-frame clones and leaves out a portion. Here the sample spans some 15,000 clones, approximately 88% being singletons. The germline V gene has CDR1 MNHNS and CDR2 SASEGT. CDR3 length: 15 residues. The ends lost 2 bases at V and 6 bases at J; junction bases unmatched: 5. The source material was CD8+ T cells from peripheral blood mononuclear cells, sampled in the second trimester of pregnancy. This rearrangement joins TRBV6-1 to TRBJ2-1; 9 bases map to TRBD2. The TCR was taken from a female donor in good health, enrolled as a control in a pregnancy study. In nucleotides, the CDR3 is TGTGCCAGCAGTGAATTTGCGGGGGGGGGCAATGAGCAGTTCTTC. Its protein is CASSEFAGGGNEQFF.